The sequence of this T cell receptor beta chain was determined in a study of blood T cell repertoires in COVID-19. Overall study: Samples taken during acute and convalescent COVID-19 were collected in the United States, Italy and Spain. Sample material is recorded as cDNA or gDNA derived from T cells, B-cell-depleted T cells, or PBMCs.

In the original analysis: Amplification from reference gene primers served as the basis for estimated nucleated cell counts. Profiling relied on immunoSEQ multiplex PCR, and the TCRdb table lists in-frame clones only, not all of them. V and J calls and clone size are as listed in that table; D and trimming were resolved from the DNA. The sample has 250,000 to 350,000 clones; roughly nine tenths are singletons. CDR1 and CDR2 (germline): KGHSH, LQKENI. Trimming removed 6 bases from V and 3 bases from J, with 9 bases in between. This CDR3 is 13 amino acids long. The chain is built from TRBV18 and TRBJ2-1; D ambiguous. Sequencing was done on a sample of peripheral blood. The clonotype originates from a woman in her forties or fifties who had recovered from COVID-19. The CDR3 reads CASSPILYNEQFF. The CDR3 nucleotides are TGTGCCAGCTCCCCCATACTCTACAATGAGCAGTTCTTC. The full variable domain, in which reference TRBV18 and TRBJ2-1 provide the parts outside the CDR3, is NAGVMQNPRHLVRRRGQEARLRCSPMKGHSHVYWYRQLPEEGLKFMVYLQKENIIDESGMPKERFSAEFPKEGPSILRIQQVVRGDSAAYFCASSPILYNEQFFGPGTRLTVL.